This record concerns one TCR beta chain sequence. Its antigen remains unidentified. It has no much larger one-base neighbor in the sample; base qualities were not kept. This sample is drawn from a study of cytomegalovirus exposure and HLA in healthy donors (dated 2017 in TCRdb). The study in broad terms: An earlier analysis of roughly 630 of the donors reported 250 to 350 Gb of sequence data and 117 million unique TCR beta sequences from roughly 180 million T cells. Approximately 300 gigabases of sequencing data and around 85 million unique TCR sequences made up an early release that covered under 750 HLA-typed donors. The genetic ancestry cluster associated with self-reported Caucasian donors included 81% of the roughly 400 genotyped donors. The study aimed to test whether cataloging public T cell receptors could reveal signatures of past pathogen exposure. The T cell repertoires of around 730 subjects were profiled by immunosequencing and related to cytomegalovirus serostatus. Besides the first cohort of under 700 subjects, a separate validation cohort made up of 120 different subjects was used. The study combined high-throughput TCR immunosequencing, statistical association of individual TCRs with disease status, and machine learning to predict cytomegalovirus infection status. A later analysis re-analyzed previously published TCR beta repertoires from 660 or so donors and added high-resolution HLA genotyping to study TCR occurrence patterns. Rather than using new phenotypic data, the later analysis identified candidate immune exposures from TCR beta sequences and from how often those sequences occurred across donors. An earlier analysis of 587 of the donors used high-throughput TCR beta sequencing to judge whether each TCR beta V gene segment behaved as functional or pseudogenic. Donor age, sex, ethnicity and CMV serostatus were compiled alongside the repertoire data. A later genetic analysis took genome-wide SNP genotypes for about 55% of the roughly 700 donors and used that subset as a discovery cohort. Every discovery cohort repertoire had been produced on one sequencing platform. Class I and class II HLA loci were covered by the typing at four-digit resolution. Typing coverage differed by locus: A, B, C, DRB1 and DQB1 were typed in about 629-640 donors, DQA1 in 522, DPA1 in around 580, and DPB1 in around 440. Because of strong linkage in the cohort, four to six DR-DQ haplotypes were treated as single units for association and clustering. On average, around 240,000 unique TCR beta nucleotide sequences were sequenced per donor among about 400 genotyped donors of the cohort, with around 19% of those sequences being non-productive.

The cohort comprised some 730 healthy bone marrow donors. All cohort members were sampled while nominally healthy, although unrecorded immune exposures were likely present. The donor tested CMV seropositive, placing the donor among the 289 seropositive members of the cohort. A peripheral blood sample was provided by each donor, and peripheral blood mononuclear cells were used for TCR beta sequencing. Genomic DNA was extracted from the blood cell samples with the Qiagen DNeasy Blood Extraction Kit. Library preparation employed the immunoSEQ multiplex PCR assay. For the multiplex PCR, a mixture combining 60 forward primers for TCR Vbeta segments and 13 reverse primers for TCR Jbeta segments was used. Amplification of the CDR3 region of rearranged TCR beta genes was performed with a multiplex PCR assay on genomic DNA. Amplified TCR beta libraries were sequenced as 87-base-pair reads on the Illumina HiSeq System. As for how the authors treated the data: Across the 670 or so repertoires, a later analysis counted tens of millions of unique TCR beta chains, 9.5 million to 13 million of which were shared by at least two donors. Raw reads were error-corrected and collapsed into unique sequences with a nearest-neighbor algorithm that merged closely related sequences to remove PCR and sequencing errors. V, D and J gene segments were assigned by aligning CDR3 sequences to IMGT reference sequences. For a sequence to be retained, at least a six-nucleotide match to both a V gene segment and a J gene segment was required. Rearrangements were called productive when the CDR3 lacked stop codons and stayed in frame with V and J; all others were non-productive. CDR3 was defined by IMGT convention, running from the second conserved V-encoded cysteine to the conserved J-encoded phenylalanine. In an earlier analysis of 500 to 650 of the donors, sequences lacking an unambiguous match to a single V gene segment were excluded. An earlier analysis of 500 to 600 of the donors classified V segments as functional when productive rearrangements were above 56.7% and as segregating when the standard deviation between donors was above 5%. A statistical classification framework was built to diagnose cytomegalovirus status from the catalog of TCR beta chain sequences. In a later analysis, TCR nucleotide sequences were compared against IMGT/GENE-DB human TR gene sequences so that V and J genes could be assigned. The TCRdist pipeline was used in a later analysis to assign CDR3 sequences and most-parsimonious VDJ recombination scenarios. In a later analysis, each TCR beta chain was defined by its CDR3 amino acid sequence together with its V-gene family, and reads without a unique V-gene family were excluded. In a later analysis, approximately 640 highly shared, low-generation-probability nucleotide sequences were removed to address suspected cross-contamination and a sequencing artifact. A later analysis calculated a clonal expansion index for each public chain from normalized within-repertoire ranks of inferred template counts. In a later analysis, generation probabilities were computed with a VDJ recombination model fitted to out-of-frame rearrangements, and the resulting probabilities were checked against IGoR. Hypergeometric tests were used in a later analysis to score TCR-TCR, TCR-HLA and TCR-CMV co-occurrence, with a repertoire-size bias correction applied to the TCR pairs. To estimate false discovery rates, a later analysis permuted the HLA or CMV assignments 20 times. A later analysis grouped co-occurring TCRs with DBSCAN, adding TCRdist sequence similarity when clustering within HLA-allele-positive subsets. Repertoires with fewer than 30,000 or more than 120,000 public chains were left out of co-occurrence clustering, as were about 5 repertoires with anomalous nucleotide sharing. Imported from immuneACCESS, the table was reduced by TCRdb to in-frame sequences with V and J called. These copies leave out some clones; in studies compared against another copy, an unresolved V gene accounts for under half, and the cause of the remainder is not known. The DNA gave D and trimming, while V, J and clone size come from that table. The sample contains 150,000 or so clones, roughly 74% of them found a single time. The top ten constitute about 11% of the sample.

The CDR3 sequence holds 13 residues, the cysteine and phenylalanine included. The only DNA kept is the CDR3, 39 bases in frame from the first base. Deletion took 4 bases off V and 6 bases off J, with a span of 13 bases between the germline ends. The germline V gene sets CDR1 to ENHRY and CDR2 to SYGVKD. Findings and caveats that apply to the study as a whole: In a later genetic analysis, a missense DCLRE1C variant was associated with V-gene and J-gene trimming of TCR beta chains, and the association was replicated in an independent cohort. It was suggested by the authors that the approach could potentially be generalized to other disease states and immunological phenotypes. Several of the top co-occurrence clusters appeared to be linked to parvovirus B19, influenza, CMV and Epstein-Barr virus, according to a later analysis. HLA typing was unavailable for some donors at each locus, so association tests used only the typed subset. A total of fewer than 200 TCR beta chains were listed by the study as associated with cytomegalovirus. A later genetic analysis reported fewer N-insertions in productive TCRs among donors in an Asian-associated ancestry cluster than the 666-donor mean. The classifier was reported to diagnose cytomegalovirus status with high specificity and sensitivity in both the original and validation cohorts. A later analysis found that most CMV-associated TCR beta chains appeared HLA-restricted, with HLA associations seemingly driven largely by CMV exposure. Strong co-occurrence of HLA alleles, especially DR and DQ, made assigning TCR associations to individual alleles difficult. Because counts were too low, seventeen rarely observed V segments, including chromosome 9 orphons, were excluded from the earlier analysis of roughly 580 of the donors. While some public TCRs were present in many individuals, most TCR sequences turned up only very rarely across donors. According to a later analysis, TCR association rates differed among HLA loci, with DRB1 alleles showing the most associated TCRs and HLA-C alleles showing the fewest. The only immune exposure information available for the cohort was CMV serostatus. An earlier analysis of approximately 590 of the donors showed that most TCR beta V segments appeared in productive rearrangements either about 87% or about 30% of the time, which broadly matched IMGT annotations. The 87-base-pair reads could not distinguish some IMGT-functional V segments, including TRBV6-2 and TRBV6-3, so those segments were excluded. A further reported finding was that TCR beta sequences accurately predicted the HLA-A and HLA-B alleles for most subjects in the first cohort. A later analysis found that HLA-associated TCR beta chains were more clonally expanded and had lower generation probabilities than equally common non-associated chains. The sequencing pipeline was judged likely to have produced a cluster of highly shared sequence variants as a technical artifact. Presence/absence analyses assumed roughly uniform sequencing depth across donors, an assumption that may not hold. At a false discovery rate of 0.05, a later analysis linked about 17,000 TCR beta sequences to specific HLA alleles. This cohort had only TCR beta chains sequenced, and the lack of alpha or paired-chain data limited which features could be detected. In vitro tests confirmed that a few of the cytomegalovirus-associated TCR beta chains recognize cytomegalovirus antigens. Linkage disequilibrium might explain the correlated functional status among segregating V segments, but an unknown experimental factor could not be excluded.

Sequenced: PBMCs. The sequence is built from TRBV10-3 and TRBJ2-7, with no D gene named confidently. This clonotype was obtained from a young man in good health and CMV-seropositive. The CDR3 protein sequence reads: CAISGNLPGEQYF. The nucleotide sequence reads TGTGCCATCAGTGGCAATCTACCGGGCGAGCAGTACTTC.